What follows is one T cell receptor (beta chain) and its context. The read stops 3 residues short of the end of the CDR3; the missing end is completed from the germline J gene. Germline V gene sequence: CDR1 LNHDA, CDR2 SQIVND (reference sequence). The trim removed 3 bases at V and 3 bases at J, leaving 3 bases unmatched. The CDR3 is 14 residues long. These data are taken from a study of T cells in women clearing cervical HPV infection. Study information: Cases: HPV16-related CIN3 or worse on histology, 2 invasive cancers. With HLA typing for only a few women, HLA confounding remains possible.

Average input was approximately 1,200 ng genomic DNA for immunoSEQ TCR beta CDR3 amplification. Repertoires were generated with immunoSEQ multiplex PCR, while TCRdb's copy carries only in-frame clones and drops some. The repertoire table contains 30,000 to 35,000 clones. The chain uses TRBV19 and TRBJ2-5, with TRBD2 identical over 8 bases. This clonotype originated in a woman between 18 and 75 years old with a cervical HPV16 infection that either progressed to CIN3+ or cleared (not recorded which). Sequenced input: blood buffy coat. CDR3 DNA (partial): TGTGCCAGTAGTATTTTAGCGGGAAAAGAGACC. It encodes CASSILAGKET. The entire CDR3 protein reads CASSILAGKETQYF.